This T cell receptor (beta chain) was sequenced during a study of blood T cells in healthy people across ages. Study-wide results and limits: The fall in TCR beta diversity per million T cells was roughly linear with age.

This clonotype was seen more than once but under ten times. Its antigen is currently unknown. Together with a sample-barcoded 5' primer, a J-beta primer mix was included in a second PCR lasting about 7 to 11 cycles. Researchers report that each sample yielded at least 2.5 million CDR3-containing paired-end reads. TCRdb itself ran the 5' RACE reads through MiXCR, one entry per CDR3 protein. The sample includes 800,000 or so distinct CDR3 sequences, 25% of them seen just once. The germline CDR1 and CDR2 sequences are SQVTM and ANQGSEA. CDR3 length: 13 residues. V was trimmed by 6 bases and J by 2 bases, leaving 10 bases between them. Isolation yielded PBMCs, at least 7 million per sample, in every case. This same sample was also taken into another study, of T cells of mothers and their children. That publication notes: Sequencing got over 8 million TCR beta CDR3 reads from each mother and around 3 million from each child.

This TCR came from a boy between 10 and 17 years old in good health. V gene TRBV29-1 combines with J gene TRBJ2-2; the D gene is possibly TRBD2 (6 bases). Sample: blood. The CDR3 DNA reads as TGCAGCGTGGGGGAGGCCAACACCGGGGAGCTGTTTTTT. Protein: CSVGEANTGELFF.